Listed below are T cell receptor beta chains from one sample, sequenced in a study of cytomegalovirus exposure and HLA in healthy donors. Here immunoSEQ multiplex PCR was the method, and the copy in TCRdb shows in-frame clones only, minus some. The data hold hundreds of thousands of clones, with over 75% observed a single time. The material sequenced was PBMCs. The receptors shown here come from a woman between 18 and 29 years old in good health and CMV-seronegative. CDR3s include the opening cysteine and the closing phenylalanine or tryptophan. The order of the fields is D gene, J gene, V gene, clone size, CDR3 protein, CDR3 DNA. The D gene is left open where the match is weak. Clone size is not always given. Where it is, it says once, few, many or a class for expanded clones.

TRBD1,TRBJ1-1,TRBV5-1,few,CASSSTGYTEAFF,TGCGCCAGCTCTTCGACAGGGTACACTGAAGCTTTCTTT
-,TRBJ1-5,TRBV2,-,CASSAKRPVVANQPQHF,TGTGCCAGCAGTGCCAAACGCCCTGTTGTGGCCAATCAGCCCCAGCATTTT
-,TRBJ2-7,TRBV11-3,-,CASSLNYGGEQYF,TGTGCCAGCAGCTTAAATTACGGGGGCGAGCAGTACTTC
TRBD2,TRBJ2-1,TRBV2,-,CASSEDILAGGPYEQFF,TGTGCCAGCAGTGAAGATATCCTAGCGGGAGGGCCCTATGAGCAGTTCTTC
-,TRBJ1-4,TRBV9,-,CASSDDLRGGAEKLFF,TGTGCCAGCAGCGACGACTTGAGGGGGGGAGCTGAAAAACTGTTTTTT
-,TRBJ1-6,TRBV10-2,-,CACRGGDRGNSPLHF,TGCGCCTGCAGGGGCGGGGATCGGGGTAATTCACCCCTCCACTTT
-,TRBJ1-1,TRBV7-9,-,CASSLGRAGITEAFF,TGTGCCAGCAGCTTAGGGAGGGCAGGGATAACTGAAGCTTTCTTT
-,TRBJ2-1,TRBV19,-,CASSMVGASSYNEQFF,TGTGCCAGTAGTATGGTGGGGGCAAGCTCCTACAATGAGCAGTTCTTC
-,TRBJ2-3,TRBV7-3,-,CASTKGGGGTDTQYF,TGTGCCAGCACTAAAGGGGGGGGAGGCACAGATACGCAGTATTTT
-,TRBJ1-5,TRBV2,-,CASSDIRDQPQHF,TGTGCCAGCAGTGATATCAGGGATCAGCCCCAGCATTTT
-,TRBJ2-7,TRBV6-1,-,CASSGRRELYEQYF,TGTGCCAGCAGTGGCCGCAGGGAACTGTACGAGCAGTACTTC
-,TRBJ2-7,TRBV10-2,-,CASSLSSYEQYF,TGCGCCAGCAGCCTCAGCTCCTACGAGCAGTACTTC
-,TRBJ2-1,TRBV5-1,-,CASSPGSGYNEQFF,TGCGCCAGCAGCCCCGGGAGCGGCTACAATGAGCAGTTCTTC
TRBD1,TRBJ1-6,TRBV25-1,-,CASSDRTGVYNSPLHF,TGTGCCAGCAGTGATCGGACAGGGGTCTATAATTCACCCCTCCACTTT